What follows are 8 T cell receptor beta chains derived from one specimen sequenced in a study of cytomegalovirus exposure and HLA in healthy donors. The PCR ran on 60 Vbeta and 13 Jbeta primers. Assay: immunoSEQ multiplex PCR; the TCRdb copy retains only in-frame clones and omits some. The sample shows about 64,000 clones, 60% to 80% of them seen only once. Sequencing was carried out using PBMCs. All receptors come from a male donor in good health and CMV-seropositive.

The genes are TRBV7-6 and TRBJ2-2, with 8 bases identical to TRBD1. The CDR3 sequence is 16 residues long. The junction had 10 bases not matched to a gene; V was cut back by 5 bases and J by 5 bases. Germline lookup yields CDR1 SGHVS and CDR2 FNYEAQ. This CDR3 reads CASSPGGTGETGELFF. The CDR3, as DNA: TGTGCCAGCAGCCCAGGGGGGACAGGTGAAACCGGGGAGCTGTTTTTT.

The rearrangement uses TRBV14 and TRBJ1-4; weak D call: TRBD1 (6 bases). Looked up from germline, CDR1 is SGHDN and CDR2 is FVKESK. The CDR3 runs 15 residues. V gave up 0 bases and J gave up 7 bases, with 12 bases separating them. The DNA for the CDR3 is TGTGCCAGCAGCCAAGATGCAGGGGAAACTGAAAAACTGTTTTTT. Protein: CASSQDAGETEKLFF.

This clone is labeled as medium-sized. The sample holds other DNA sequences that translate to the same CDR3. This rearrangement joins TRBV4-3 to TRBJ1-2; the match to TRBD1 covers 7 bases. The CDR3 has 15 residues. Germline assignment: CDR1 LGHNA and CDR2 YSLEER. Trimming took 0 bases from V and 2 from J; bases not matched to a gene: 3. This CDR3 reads CASSQELQGNYGYTF. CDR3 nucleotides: TGCGCCAGCAGCCAAGAGTTACAGGGGAACTATGGCTACACCTTC.

This CDR3 reads CASKTGPNYGYTF. The CDR3 region has the DNA TGTGCCAGCAAAACAGGACCTAACTATGGCTACACCTTC. This rearrangement joins TRBV2 to TRBJ1-2, with a tentative D call TRBD1 (5 bases). Trimming removed 7 bases at V and 0 bases at J, with 9 bases between. The germline gives CDR1 SNHLY, CDR2 FYNNEI. CDR3 size: 13 residues. The variable domain in full, completed from reference TRBV2 and TRBJ1-2, reads EPEVTQTPSHQVTQMGQEVILRCVPISNHLYFYWYRQILGQKVEFLVSFYNNEISEKSEIFDDQFSVERPDGSNFTLKIRSTKLEDSAMYFCASKTGPNYGYTFGSGTRLTVV.

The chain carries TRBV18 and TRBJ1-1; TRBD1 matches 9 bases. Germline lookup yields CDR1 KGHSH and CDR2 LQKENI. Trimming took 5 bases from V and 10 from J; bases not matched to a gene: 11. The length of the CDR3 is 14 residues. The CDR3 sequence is CASSGTTGQGGAFF. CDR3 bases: TGTGCCAGCTCAGGCACCACGGGACAGGGAGGAGCTTTCTTT.

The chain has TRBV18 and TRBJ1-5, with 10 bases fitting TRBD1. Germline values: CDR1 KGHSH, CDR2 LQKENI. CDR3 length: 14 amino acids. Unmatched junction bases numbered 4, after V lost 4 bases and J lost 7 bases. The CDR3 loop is CASSLGQGLQPQHF. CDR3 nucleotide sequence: TGTGCCAGCTCACTGGGACAGGGGCTCCAGCCCCAGCATTTT.

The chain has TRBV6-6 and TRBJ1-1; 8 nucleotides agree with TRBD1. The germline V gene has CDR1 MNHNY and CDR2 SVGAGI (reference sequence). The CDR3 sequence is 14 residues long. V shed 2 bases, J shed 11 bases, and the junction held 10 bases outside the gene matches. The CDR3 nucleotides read TGTGCCAGCAGTTACCGACAGGGGCGGGACGGGGCTTTCTTT. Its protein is CASSYRQGRDGAFF.

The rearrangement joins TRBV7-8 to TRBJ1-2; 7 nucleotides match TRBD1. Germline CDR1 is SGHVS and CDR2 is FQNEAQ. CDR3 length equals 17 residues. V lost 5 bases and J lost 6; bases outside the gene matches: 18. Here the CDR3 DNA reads TGTGCCAGCAGCCTAGTACCCCCCGGGACAGATCCCGATGGCTACACCTTC. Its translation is CASSLVPPGTDPDGYTF.